This T cell receptor (beta chain) was identified in a study of graft-versus-host responses after intestinal transplantation. As for the study in general: Transplant types were multivisceral, liver-intestinal, or isolated intestinal. Among the recipients, all got anti-thymocyte globulin induction and then tacrolimus and steroids for 3 to 4 years.

The time point denotes: postoperative day 105 after intestinal transplantation (dayNNNN = postoperative day). The CDR3 runs to 11 residues. Germline V gene lookup returns CDR1 WNHNN and CDR2 SYGVQD (reference sequence). Trimming shortened V by 3 bases and J by 5 bases, and 4 bases separated the two germline ends. Study observations and caveats: Elevated graft-versus-host to host-versus-graft clonal ratios in allografts were recorded for patients with graft-donor T cell macrochimerism. Recipient marrow contained GvH clones, some of which appeared first in ileum or blood.

Here immunoSEQ multiplex PCR was the method, and the copy in TCRdb shows in-frame clones only, minus some. In the table there are approximately 11,000 clones, 80% to 95% of which are singletons. This clone was found once. Its target is not known. This material consisted of PBMCs, taken 105 days after intestinal transplantation. The origin of this receptor is a human patient who received an intestinal transplant, so some T cells may come from the graft donor. The chain couples TRBV10-1 to TRBJ2-5, with D unclear. This CDR3 is CASSDGETQYF. The DNA of the CDR3 is TGCGCCAGCAGTGATGGGGAGACCCAGTACTTC.